The next 24 T cell receptor beta chains were all read from a single sample in a study of T cell changes during pregnancy in multiple sclerosis. Libraries were prepared by immunoSEQ multiplex PCR; TCRdb keeps only in-frame clonotypes and omits some of them. The sample lists 70,000 to 80,000 clones, roughly 92% seen once, with roughly 3.3% in the top ten. The sequencing used peripheral blood, collected after pregnancy. All receptors come from a female donor in good health, enrolled as a control in a pregnancy study.

The chain combines TRBV7-8 with TRBJ1-4, with D maybe TRBD1 (6 bases). This CDR3 region has 14 residues. Germline assignment: CDR1 SGHVS and CDR2 FQNEAQ. With 3 bases removed from V and 8 bases from J, the gap between germline ends came to 13 bases. The CDR3 protein is CASSFVQRGEKLFF. The CDR3 DNA sequence: TGTGCCAGCAGCTTCGTGCAGAGGGGGGAAAAACTGTTTTTT.

The table lists this clone with a count of one. The chain employs TRBV19 and TRBJ1-6; TRBD1 might be the D (6 bases). This CDR3 contains 15 residues. Trimming stripped 5 bases from V and 5 bases from J, with 13 bases between. Germline V gene data show CDR1 as LNHDA and CDR2 as SQIVND (reference sequence). The CDR3 spells CASSYGDRNNSPLHF. CDR3 DNA sequence: TGTGCCAGTAGTTACGGAGACAGGAATAATTCACCCCTCCACTTT.

This clone was counted between two and nine times. The V gene is TRBV5-1, the J gene TRBJ2-2; TRBD1 might be the D (6 bases). The CDR3 sequence is 15 residues long. The germline V and J ends were trimmed by 2 bases and 5 bases, with 13 bases remaining between them. CDR1 and CDR2 (germline): SGHRS, YFSETQ. This CDR3 is CASSLQGAKTGELFF. The DNA for the CDR3 is TGCGCCAGCAGCTTACAGGGTGCAAAAACCGGGGAGCTGTTTTTT.

This chain connects TRBV4-1 to TRBJ2-1; the match to TRBD2 covers 13 bases. CDR3 length: 17 residues. V lost 6 bases and J lost 0; bases outside the gene matches: 5. Germline values: CDR1 MGHRA, CDR2 YSYEKL. In DNA form, the CDR3 reads TGCGCCAGCAGGACTAGCGGGGGGCCGAGCTCCTACAATGAGCAGTTCTTC. It codes for CASRTSGGPSSYNEQFF.

This clone came up once. This chain uses TRBV28 with TRBJ2-3; 11 nucleotides match TRBD2. V trimming: 2 bases; J trimming: 1 base; junction bases outside the gene matches: 2. CDR3 length equals 16 residues. Germline CDR1 is MDHEN and CDR2 is SYDVKM. The CDR3 sequence: CASSLRGLAGTDTQYF. In DNA form, the CDR3 reads TGTGCCAGCAGTTTACGGGGACTAGCGGGCACAGATACGCAGTATTTT.

This clone was detected once. The J gene is TRBJ2-5, the V gene TRBV2, with 8 bases that match TRBD1. This CDR3 is built from 14 residues. From germline, CDR1 is SNHLY and CDR2 FYNNEI. V shed 8 bases, J shed 3 bases, and the junction held 8 bases outside the gene matches. The CDR3 DNA sequence: TGTGCCAGCGGACAGGGAGGTCCCGAAGAGACCCAGTACTTC. It yields the protein CASGQGGPEETQYF.

This clone was observed once. The chain joins TRBV28 to TRBJ2-3; D is undetermined. This CDR3 has 14 amino acids. Germline loops: CDR1 MDHEN, CDR2 SYDVKM. V was trimmed by 5 bases and J by 2 bases, leaving 11 bases between them. CDR3: CASSTNSFTDTQYF. Here the CDR3 DNA reads TGTGCCAGCAGTACGAACAGTTTCACAGATACGCAGTATTTT.

The CDR3 loop is CASSLSQGGNTIYF. CDR3 nucleotides: TGTGCCAGCAGCTTATCACAGGGAGGGAACACCATATATTTT. The chain carries TRBV7-3 and TRBJ1-3; weak D call: TRBD1 (6 bases). Trimming removed 2 bases from V and 7 bases from J, with 12 bases in between. In germline, CDR1 is SGHTA, CDR2 FQGTGA. The CDR3 has 14 amino acids.

This chain connects TRBV2 to TRBJ2-3, with TRBD2 identical over 10 bases. Trimming at V came to 6 bases and at J to 0 bases, leaving 6 bases not matched to a gene. The CDR3 spans 16 residues. Per the germline V gene, CDR1 is SNHLY and CDR2 is FYNNEI. CDR3 sequence (DNA): TGTGCCAGCAGCGCCGCTAGCGGGAGAAGCACAGATACGCAGTATTTT. It specifies CASSAASGRSTDTQYF. Complete variable domain (other parts from reference TRBV2 and TRBJ2-3): EPEVTQTPSHQVTQMGQEVILRCVPISNHLYFYWYRQILGQKVEFLVSFYNNEISEKSEIFDDQFSVERPDGSNFTLKIRSTKLEDSAMYFCASSAASGRSTDTQYFGPGTRLTVL.

The V gene is TRBV19, the J gene TRBJ1-5; no firm D call. V gave up 4 bases and J gave up 5 bases, with 9 bases separating them. From germline, CDR1 is LNHDA and CDR2 SQIVND (reference sequence). This CDR3 has 13 residues. CDR3 nucleotide sequence: TGTGCCAGTAGTAGCGGGGTGGATCAGCCCCAGCATTTT. Translation gives CASSSGVDQPQHF.

The chain combines TRBV6-5 with TRBJ1-1; possible D gene TRBD1, 5 bases. CDR3 size: 13 residues. Germline-derived CDR1 and CDR2 are MNHEY and SVGAGI. Trimming left V 4 bases short and J 4 bases short, with 10 bases between. CDR3 bases: TGTGCCAGCAGTTCCTCAGGGAGCACTGAAGCTTTCTTT. Protein product: CASSSSGSTEAFF.

The V call is TRBV6-5, the J call TRBJ2-1, with TRBD2 matching 8 bases. CDR1 and CDR2 (germline): MNHEY, SVGAGI. V shed 0 bases, J shed 7 bases, and the junction held 5 bases outside the gene matches. This CDR3 contains 15 residues. In DNA, the CDR3 is TGTGCCAGCAGTTACTCGGTAGCGGGAATAAATGAGCAGTTCTTC. It specifies CASSYSVAGINEQFF.

This chain joins TRBV5-3 and TRBJ2-1; D is undetermined. TRBV5-3 is given ORF status, its function remaining uncertain. Trimming shortened V by 1 base and J by 7 bases, and 9 bases separated the two germline ends. The CDR3 runs 13 residues. The DNA of the CDR3 is TGTGCCAGAAGCTTGCCTAAGAGAAATGAGCAGTTCTTC. This translates into CARSLPKRNEQFF.

CDR3 nucleotides: TGTGCCAGCAGCTTTGGACAGGGGTACGGCTACACCTTC. Protein: CASSFGQGYGYTF. V gene TRBV5-6 combines with J gene TRBJ1-2, with 9 bases identical to TRBD1. From germline, CDR1 is SGHDT and CDR2 YYEEEE. The CDR3 length is 13 residues. J gave up 8 bases and V 2 bases, and 4 bases lay outside the gene matches.

The gene calls are TRBV5-1 and TRBJ2-2; D is possibly TRBD2 (5 bases). The CDR3 totals 15 residues. CDR1 is SGHRS and CDR2 is YFSETQ in the germline V gene. Trimming cost V 3 bases and J 0 bases, with 9 bases left between them. The CDR3 loop is CASSSLTTNTGELFF. The CDR3 region has the DNA TGCGCCAGCAGCTCCTTGACTACGAACACCGGGGAGCTGTTTTTT.

CDR3 region: CASSPDRGSYNSPLHF. DNA of the CDR3: TGCGCCAGCAGTCCTGACAGAGGCTCCTATAATTCACCCCTCCACTTT. The V and J genes are TRBV23-1 and TRBJ1-6, with D possibly TRBD1 on 5 matching bases. TRBV23-1 belongs to the ORF category, with a function that is uncertain. V was pared by 4 bases and J by 0 bases, with 10 bases between. The CDR3 is 16 residues long.

The J gene is TRBJ1-2, the V gene TRBV28; D not certain. The V end lost 7 bases, the J end lost 9 bases, and 15 bases lay between the germline ends. Germline-derived CDR1 and CDR2 are MDHEN and SYDVKM. The CDR3 loop spans 12 amino acids. CDR3 loop: CASTRGRESYTF. The CDR3 nucleotides read TGTGCCAGCACTCGAGGTCGTGAAAGCTACACCTTC.

The J gene is TRBJ2-5, the V gene TRBV5-1, with TRBD2 identical over 10 bases. CDR3 length equals 15 residues. CDR1 is SGHRS, CDR2 YFSETQ, per germline. V was clipped by 4 bases and J by 2 bases; unmatched bases: 5. The CDR3, as DNA: TGCGCCAGCAGCGCACTAGCGGGGCGTCAAGAGACCCAGTACTTC. Translating it yields CASSALAGRQETQYF.

The chain couples TRBV4-1 to TRBJ1-2; 7 bases agree with TRBD1. The V gene's germline CDR1 is MGHRA and CDR2 YSYEKL. The CDR3 consists of 17 residues. V lost 1 base and J lost 4; bases outside the gene matches: 12. CDR3 sequence reads: CASSQVGTASFSYGYTF. DNA for the CDR3: TGCGCCAGCAGCCAAGTCGGGACAGCCTCCTTTTCCTATGGCTACACCTTC.

J is TRBJ1-2 and V is TRBV7-9; a weak D match, TRBD1 (6 bases). V was trimmed by 5 bases and J by 0 bases, leaving 13 bases between them. CDR1 is SEHNR and CDR2 is FQNEAQ in the germline V gene (reference sequence). CDR3 length: 15 residues. The CDR3 nucleotides are TGTGCCAGCAGCCCAGGGACACCAGCTAACTATGGCTACACCTTC. This sequence encodes CASSPGTPANYGYTF.

This chain uses TRBV5-1 with TRBJ2-3; 13 nucleotides match TRBD2. The V segment lost 4 bases and the J segment 4 bases; nucleotides outside the gene matches: 3. Germline V lookup: CDR1 SGHRS, CDR2 YFSETQ. The CDR3 is 15 residues long. The CDR3 reads CASSVLAGGADTQYF. CDR3 nucleotide sequence: TGCGCCAGCAGCGTACTAGCGGGGGGGGCAGATACGCAGTATTTT.

The rearrangement uses TRBV5-1 and TRBJ2-3, with D maybe TRBD2 (5 bases). Germline CDR1 is SGHRS and CDR2 is YFSETQ. CDR3 length: 13 residues. Deletions cut 4 bases from V and 7 bases from J, with 13 bases between. The CDR3 protein is CASSDLASYTQYF. DNA of the CDR3: TGCGCCAGCAGCGACCTAGCTTCGTATACGCAGTATTTT.

The V and J genes are TRBV29-1 and TRBJ2-7, with 10 bases fitting TRBD1. V dropped 3 bases and J dropped 5; count of bases not matched to a gene: 7. The CDR3 has 14 amino acids. Germline V gives CDR1 SQVTM, CDR2 ANQGSEA. DNA for the CDR3: TGCAGCGTTGATGTATCGGGACAGGGGAACGAGCAGTACTTC. It encodes CSVDVSGQGNEQYF.

The V call is TRBV19, the J call TRBJ2-1, with 9 bases fitting TRBD2. V lost 0 bases and J lost 4; bases outside the gene matches: 1. Germline CDR1 and CDR2: LNHDA and SQIVND (reference sequence). The CDR3 consists of 15 residues. CDR3 loop: CASSIELAGYNEQFF. The DNA of the CDR3 is TGTGCCAGTAGTATAGAGCTAGCGGGGTACAATGAGCAGTTCTTC.